Listed below are T cell receptor beta chains from one sample, sequenced in a study of shared T cell receptors in the human thymus. Here immunoSEQ multiplex PCR was the method, and the copy in TCRdb shows in-frame clones only, minus some. The data show about 500,000 clones, 75% to 80% seen once. The sample also formed part of further work on human thymus T cells.

The sequenced sample was thymocytes. The receptors stem from a boy in the first two years of life with a congenital heart defect. The CDR3 runs from the conserved cysteine through the conserved F or W. D genes are given only for firm matches. Only some rows state a clone size, as once, few, many or a class for expanded clones.

d_gene,v_gene,j_gene,abundance,CDR3nt,CDR3aa
TRBD1,TRBV27,TRBJ1-5,few,TGTGCCAGCAGGCTTGCCGGGACAGGGAATCAGCCCCAGCATTTT,CASRLAGTGNQPQHF
-,TRBV5-6,TRBJ1-2,few,TGTGCCAGCAGCTTTCGGACAGCCTATGGCTACACCTTC,CASSFRTAYGYTF
TRBD2,TRBV29-1,TRBJ2-1,once,TGCAGCGCTGCGGGAGGGAACAATGAGCAGTTCTTC,CSAAGGNNEQFF
TRBD1,TRBV6-5,TRBJ2-4,-,TGTGCCAGCACTCGGACAGGGGGAAACATTCAGTACTTC,CASTRTGGNIQYF
TRBD2,TRBV29-1,TRBJ2-7,-,TGCAGCGCCCTACGCGGGAGGGCCCACGAGCAGTACTTC,CSALRGRAHEQYF
TRBD1,TRBV28,TRBJ2-6,-,TGTGCCAGCAGGGGACAGGGGGCATCTGGGGCCAACGTCCTGACTTTC,CASRGQGASGANVLTF
-,TRBV5-4,TRBJ1-1,few,TGTGCCAGCAGCTTGATCTGTGACACTGAAGCTTTCTTT,CASSLICDTEAFF
TRBD2,TRBV11-2,TRBJ2-7,-,TGTGCCAGCAGCCCGACTAGCGGGAGTTCGAACGAGCAGTACTTC,CASSPTSGSSNEQYF
TRBD1,TRBV27,TRBJ2-3,once,TGTGCCAGCAGTCTCCAAAGGGGGCACAGCACAGATACGCAGTATTTT,CASSLQRGHSTDTQYF
TRBD2,TRBV4-3,TRBJ2-7,-,TGCGCCAGCAGCCAAGACACAAAGCGGGAGTTAGATCCGCTCAACGAGCAGTACTTC,CASSQDTKRELDPLNEQYF
-,TRBV5-4,TRBJ2-7,-,TGTGCCAGCAGGGGGGCTCAGTTCGGCGAGCAGTACTTC,CASRGAQFGEQYF
TRBD1,TRBV6-4,TRBJ1-2,-,TGTGCCAGCAGGGCGTGGACAGGGTCTAACTATGGCTACACCTTC,CASRAWTGSNYGYTF
-,TRBV14,TRBJ1-1,few,TGTGCCAGCAGCCAAGAACAGAACACTGAAGCTTTCTTT,CASSQEQNTEAFF
-,TRBV6-5,TRBJ2-2,-,TGTGCCAGCAGTTACACGGGAGGGGAGCTGTTTTTT,CASSYTGGELFF
TRBD1,TRBV19,TRBJ1-4,-,TGTGCCAGTAGTACCAGACAGGGTCCAACTAATGAAAAACTGTTTTTT,CASSTRQGPTNEKLFF
TRBD2,TRBV30,TRBJ2-3,-,TGTGCCTGGTCCGGGGGGAGCACAGATACGCAGTATTTT,CAWSGGSTDTQYF
-,TRBV11-2,TRBJ2-5,-,TGTGCCAGCAGCCGAAATGTGGCAGGGGAAGAGACCCAGTACTTC,CASSRNVAGEETQYF
-,TRBV11-1,TRBJ1-4,-,TGTGCCAGCAGCTTAGGCCGGGACACCGCTGCAACTAATGAAAAACTGTTTTTT,CASSLGRDTAATNEKLFF
-,TRBV5-6,TRBJ2-7,-,TGTGCCAGCAGCTTACGAACAGGGGATGAGGCTAGCGGGTGTCACGAGCAGTACTTC,CASSLRTGDEASGCHEQYF
-,TRBV11-2,TRBJ2-2,once,TGTGCCAGCAACGCGCGAGGAGGGCCCCATACCGGGGAGCTGTTTTTT,CASNARGGPHTGELFF
TRBD1,TRBV13,TRBJ1-1,-,TGTGCCAGCAGCCCCAAACGACAGGGTGGTAACACTGAAGCTTTCTTT,CASSPKRQGGNTEAFF
-,TRBV4-3,TRBJ2-4,-,TGCGCCAGCAGCCCGTCCGCTACGGGGGTCGTCCTCTTATCAAACATTCAGTACTTC,CASSPSATGVVLLSNIQYF
TRBD1,TRBV6-5,TRBJ2-7,-,TGTGCCAGCAGTTACTCGGGGACAGGGGATAACGAGCAGTACTTC,CASSYSGTGDNEQYF
TRBD1,TRBV7-9,TRBJ2-7,-,TGTGCCAGCAGCCTACAGCACAGGGGGCTCGACGAGCAGTACTTC,CASSLQHRGLDEQYF
-,TRBV30,TRBJ1-3,few,TGTGCCTGGAGTGTCGGGCCTAAGGTAGCGCCGGGAAACACCATATATTTT,CAWSVGPKVAPGNTIYF
TRBD1,TRBV7-8,TRBJ1-5,-,TGTGCCAGCAGCTCTGACAGGGGTAGGCAGCCCCAGCATTTT,CASSSDRGRQPQHF
-,TRBV11-2,TRBJ1-3,few,TGTGCCAGCAGCCCCGGCCGGGGCGCGGGAGGAAACACCATATATTTT,CASSPGRGAGGNTIYF
TRBD2,TRBV27,TRBJ2-7,-,TGTGCCAGCAGAGGAACTAGCGGGAAGGGTGGCGAGCAGTACTTC,CASRGTSGKGGEQYF
TRBD2,TRBV4-2,TRBJ2-7,-,TGTGCCAGCAGCCAACCGGGACTAGGAGGCTACGAGCAGTACTTC,CASSQPGLGGYEQYF
TRBD2,TRBV28,TRBJ2-1,-,TGTGCCACCTCTCCCTTCCTAGCGGGAGAAATGTACAATGAGCAGTTCTTC,CATSPFLAGEMYNEQFF
-,TRBV11-3,TRBJ2-7,-,TGTGCCAGCAGCTTACAGCGTAGGGAGGTGCCGTTGGGGCAGTACTTC,CASSLQRREVPLGQYF
-,TRBV6-5,TRBJ1-2,-,TGTGCCAGCAGTTACTTGTCTGGCGAGAGCGGGGGTGGCTACACCTTC,CASSYLSGESGGGYTF
TRBD2,TRBV4-2,TRBJ2-3,-,TGTGCCAGCAGCCCAAACTCCGGGACTAGAGATCGCGGGGCTACTAGCACAGATACGCAGTATTTT,CASSPNSGTRDRGATSTDTQYF
-,TRBV11-3,TRBJ1-2,-,TGTGCCAGCAGCTTAGATCAGGGGTTAAGCTATGGCTACACCTTC,CASSLDQGLSYGYTF
-,TRBV7-3,TRBJ2-1,-,TGTGCCAGCAGCTCGAGGGACAATGAGCAGTTCTTC,CASSSRDNEQFF
-,TRBV5-6,TRBJ1-5,-,TGTGCCAGCAGCTTGTCAGGGGACAGCAATCAGCCCCAGCATTTT,CASSLSGDSNQPQHF
-,TRBV30,TRBJ1-2,-,TGTGCCTGGAGCCCTGTCAGGGGAAACTATGGCTACACCTTC,CAWSPVRGNYGYTF
-,TRBV9,TRBJ1-2,few,TGTGCCAGCAGCGTAGGGAGGGGCTACACCTTC,CASSVGRGYTF
-,TRBV19,TRBJ2-1,few,TGTGCCAGTAGTAAGAGGAATGAGCAGTTCTTC,CASSKRNEQFF
-,TRBV7-6,TRBJ2-7,-,TGTGCCAGCAGCTCCGGGACAACCACCTACGAGCAGTACTTC,CASSSGTTTYEQYF
TRBD1,TRBV30,TRBJ2-7,few,TGTGCCTGGGACAGGGGGCTTAAGACCTACGAGCAGTACTTC,CAWDRGLKTYEQYF
-,TRBV28,TRBJ2-1,-,TGTGCCAGCAGCGCAACGGGGCCAGGGGCCTACAATGAGCAGTTCTTC,CASSATGPGAYNEQFF
TRBD2,TRBV5-1,TRBJ2-5,-,TGCGCCAGCAGCTCCCGGGGACTAGCGGGACGAGAGACCCAGTACTTC,CASSSRGLAGRETQYF
-,TRBV20-1,TRBJ2-1,-,TGCAGCTGGTGGAGTGGGGAGCAGTTCTTC,CSWWSGEQFF
-,TRBV7-9,TRBJ2-7,few,TGTGCCAGCAGCTTAGCGGGGGGTGACTACGAGCAGTACTTC,CASSLAGGDYEQYF
TRBD2,TRBV15,TRBJ2-5,-,TGTGCCACCAGCTCGGGACTAGCGGGAGTGTTAGAGACCCAGTACTTC,CATSSGLAGVLETQYF
TRBD2,TRBV4-2,TRBJ2-1,-,TGTGCCAGCAGCCAAGAAGCGGCTAGCGGGAGGCGTAATGAGCAGTTCTTC,CASSQEAASGRRNEQFF
-,TRBV6-1,TRBJ1-1,-,TGTGCCAGCATCGTCGGCCAGGGATCGAACACTGAAGCTTTCTTT,CASIVGQGSNTEAFF
-,TRBV19,TRBJ1-2,-,TGTGCCAGTAGAGGGGACACACAACACTATGGCTACACCTTC,CASRGDTQHYGYTF
-,TRBV19,TRBJ2-7,-,TGTGCCAGTAGTGACTACTACGAGCAGTACTTC,CASSDYYEQYF
TRBD1,TRBV6-1,TRBJ2-3,-,TGTGCCAGCAGCCTCAGGGGGCGGACAGATACGCAGTATTTT,CASSLRGRTDTQYF
-,TRBV6-5,TRBJ1-2,-,TGTGCCAGCAGAGCCTCTACAGGGATTGACTATGGCTACACCTTC,CASRASTGIDYGYTF
TRBD2,TRBV4-1,TRBJ2-5,-,TGCGCCAGCAGCGTGACTAGCGGGAGGGCCGTCGTTAAAGAGACCCAGTACTTC,CASSVTSGRAVVKETQYF
TRBD1,TRBV27,TRBJ2-1,-,TGTGCCAGCAGTTTGGGGGACCTCGGGACAGACCTTTTGGACCCGTACAATGAGCAGTTCTTC,CASSLGDLGTDLLDPYNEQFF
-,TRBV28,TRBJ1-2,-,TGTGCCAGCAGTTTAGGCAGTAACTATGGCTACACCTTC,CASSLGSNYGYTF
TRBD1,TRBV27,TRBJ1-5,-,TGTGCCAGCAGACCTCAGGGGGCAGGGCAGCCCCAGCATTTT,CASRPQGAGQPQHF